The T cell receptor beta chain described here comes from a study of T-cell reconstitution after alpha-beta-depleted transplantation in children. The CDR3 covers 16 residues. The trim removed 6 bases at V and 1 base at J, leaving 6 bases unmatched. Germline V gives CDR1 MNHNS, CDR2 SASEGT. It was with unique molecular identifiers that the TCRbeta library was prepared. TCRdb reanalysed the PCR reads using MiXCR and keeps one entry per CDR3 protein. The profile shows about 610,000 distinct CDR3 sequences, 8% to 11% of them singletons. The specimen comprised PBMCs from the stem cell graft donor, sampled from the stem cell graft. The clonotype comes from a human donor who donated a stem cell graft to a child with acute myeloid leukemia. This chain connects TRBV6-1 to TRBJ2-1; 10 nucleotides align to TRBD2. The CDR3 DNA reads TGTGCCAGCAGCCCCACTAGCGGGGATTCCTACAATGAGCAGTTCTTC. Residues: CASSPTSGDSYNEQFF.